This T cell receptor beta chain was obtained from a study of T cell responses to AZD1222 COVID-19 vaccine. Study-wide results and limits: It was only after the peak T cell response that any repertoires were sampled. Nearly half of spike-specific TCRs reportedly go after variant regions that carry no mutations.

Of note for this clone: The target antigen is unknown.

Germline loops: CDR1 SEHNR, CDR2 FQNEAQ (reference sequence). The length of the CDR3 is 14 residues. V gave up 6 bases and J gave up 10 bases; unmatched junction bases: 9. TCRdb keeps only in-frame clones here, not all; method: immunoSEQ multiplex PCR. This sample has some 53,000 clones, with 80% to 90% found just once. The clonotype was recovered from an adult who received the AZD1222 COVID-19 vaccine. The chain has TRBV7-9 and TRBJ2-1, with 10 bases identical to TRBD1. The sample consisted of peripheral blood, taken 28 days after the second AZD1222 dose. In DNA, the CDR3 is TGTGCCAGCAGACGTAACGACAGGGGGCCGGAGCAGTTCTTC. This sequence encodes CASRRNDRGPEQFF.